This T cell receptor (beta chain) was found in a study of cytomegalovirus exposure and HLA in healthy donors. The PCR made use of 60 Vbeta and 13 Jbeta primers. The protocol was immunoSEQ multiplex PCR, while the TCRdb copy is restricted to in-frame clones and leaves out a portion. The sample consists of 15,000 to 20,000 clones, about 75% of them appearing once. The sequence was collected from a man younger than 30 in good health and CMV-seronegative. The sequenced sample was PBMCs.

As DNA, the CDR3 is TGTGCCAGCAGCGCGCTTGGGACAGACACTGAAGCTTTCTTT. Translation: CASSALGTDTEAFF. This sequence joins TRBV9 and TRBJ1-1; 7 nucleotides line up with TRBD1. V was clipped by 3 bases and J by 3 bases; unmatched bases: 5. Germline CDR1 reads SGDLS; CDR2 reads YYNGEE. The CDR3 covers 14 residues.